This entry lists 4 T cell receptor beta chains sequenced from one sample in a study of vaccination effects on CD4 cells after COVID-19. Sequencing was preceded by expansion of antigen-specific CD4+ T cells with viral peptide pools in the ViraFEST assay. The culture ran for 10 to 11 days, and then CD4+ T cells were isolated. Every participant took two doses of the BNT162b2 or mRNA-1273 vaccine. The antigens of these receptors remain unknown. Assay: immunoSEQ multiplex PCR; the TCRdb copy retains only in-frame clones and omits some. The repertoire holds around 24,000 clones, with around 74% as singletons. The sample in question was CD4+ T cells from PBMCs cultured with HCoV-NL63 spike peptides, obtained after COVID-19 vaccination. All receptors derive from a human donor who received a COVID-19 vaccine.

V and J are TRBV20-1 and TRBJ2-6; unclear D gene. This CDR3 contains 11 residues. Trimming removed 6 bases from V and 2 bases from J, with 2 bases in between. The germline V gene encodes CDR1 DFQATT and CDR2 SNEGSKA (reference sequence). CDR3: CSAPGANVLTF. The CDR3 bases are TGCAGTGCCCCTGGGGCCAACGTCCTGACTTTC.

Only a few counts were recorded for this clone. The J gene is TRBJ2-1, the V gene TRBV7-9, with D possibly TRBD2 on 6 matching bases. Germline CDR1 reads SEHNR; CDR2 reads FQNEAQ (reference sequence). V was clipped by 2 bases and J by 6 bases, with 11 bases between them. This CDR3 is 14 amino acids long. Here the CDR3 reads CASSLYAGRNEQFF. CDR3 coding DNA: TGTGCCAGCAGCTTATATGCGGGACGCAATGAGCAGTTCTTC.

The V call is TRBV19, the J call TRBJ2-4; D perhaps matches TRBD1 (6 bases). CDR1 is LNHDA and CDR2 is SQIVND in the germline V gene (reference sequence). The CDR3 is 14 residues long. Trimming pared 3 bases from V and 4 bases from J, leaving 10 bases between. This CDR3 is CASSIRQVKNIQYF. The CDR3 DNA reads TGTGCCAGTAGTATCCGACAGGTTAAAAACATTCAGTACTTC.

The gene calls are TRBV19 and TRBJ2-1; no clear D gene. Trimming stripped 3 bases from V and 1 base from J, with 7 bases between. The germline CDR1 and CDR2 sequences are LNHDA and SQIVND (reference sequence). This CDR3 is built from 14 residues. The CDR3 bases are TGTGCCAGTAGTATCGACGGTTCCTACAATGAGCAGTTCTTC. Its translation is CASSIDGSYNEQFF.